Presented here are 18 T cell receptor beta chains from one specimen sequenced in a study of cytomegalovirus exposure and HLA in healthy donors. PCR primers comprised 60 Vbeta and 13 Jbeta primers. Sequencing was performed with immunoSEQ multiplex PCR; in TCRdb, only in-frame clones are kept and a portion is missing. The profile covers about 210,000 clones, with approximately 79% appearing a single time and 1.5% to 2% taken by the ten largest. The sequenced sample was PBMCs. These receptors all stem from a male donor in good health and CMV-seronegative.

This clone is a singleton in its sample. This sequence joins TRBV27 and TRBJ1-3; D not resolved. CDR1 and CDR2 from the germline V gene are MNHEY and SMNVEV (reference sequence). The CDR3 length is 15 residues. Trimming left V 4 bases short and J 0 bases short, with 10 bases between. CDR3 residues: CASSSTAASGNTIYF. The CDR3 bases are TGTGCCAGCAGTTCTACAGCCGCCTCTGGAAACACCATATATTTT.

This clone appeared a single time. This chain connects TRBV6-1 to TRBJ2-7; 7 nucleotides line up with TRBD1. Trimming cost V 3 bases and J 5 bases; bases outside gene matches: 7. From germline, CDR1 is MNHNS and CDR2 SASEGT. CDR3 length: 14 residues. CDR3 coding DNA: TGTGCCAGCAGTGATACGTACAGGGGAAACGAGCAGTACTTC. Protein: CASSDTYRGNEQYF.

The chain's CDR3 is CASSLGSGGADQPQHF. DNA of the CDR3: TGTGCCAGCAGCTTGGGCTCCGGAGGGGCCGATCAGCCCCAGCATTTT. The chain joins TRBV5-4 to TRBJ1-5; D perhaps matches TRBD1 (5 bases). Per the germline V gene, CDR1 is SGHNT and CDR2 is YYREEE (reference sequence). CDR3 length equals 16 residues. The ends were cut back, 0 bases at V and 5 bases at J, with 15 bases in the middle.

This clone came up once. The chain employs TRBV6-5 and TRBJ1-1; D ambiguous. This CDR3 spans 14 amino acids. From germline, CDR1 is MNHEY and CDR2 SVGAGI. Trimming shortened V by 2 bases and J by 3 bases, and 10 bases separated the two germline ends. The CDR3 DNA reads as TGTGCCAGCAGTTACACCGGGCGGGACACTGAAGCTTTCTTT. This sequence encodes CASSYTGRDTEAFF.

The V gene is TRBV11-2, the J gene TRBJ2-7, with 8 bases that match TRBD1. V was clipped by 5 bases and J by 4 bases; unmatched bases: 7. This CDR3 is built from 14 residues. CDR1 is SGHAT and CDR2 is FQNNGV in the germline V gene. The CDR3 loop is CASSPWTGLYEQYF. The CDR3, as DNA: TGTGCCAGCAGCCCTTGGACAGGGTTATACGAGCAGTACTTC.

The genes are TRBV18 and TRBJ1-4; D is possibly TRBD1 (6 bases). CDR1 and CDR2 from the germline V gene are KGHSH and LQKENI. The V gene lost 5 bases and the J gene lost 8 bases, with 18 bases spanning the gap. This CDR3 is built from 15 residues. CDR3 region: CASSSRDTETEKLFF. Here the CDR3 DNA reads TGTGCCAGCTCATCCCGGGACACGGAAACGGAAAAACTGTTTTTT.

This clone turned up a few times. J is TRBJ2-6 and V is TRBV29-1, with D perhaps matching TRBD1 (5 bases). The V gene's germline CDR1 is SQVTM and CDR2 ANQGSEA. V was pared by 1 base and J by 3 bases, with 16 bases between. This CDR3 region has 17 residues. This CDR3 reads CSVEVAGRAIGANVLTF. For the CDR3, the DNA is TGCAGCGTTGAAGTGGCTGGCAGGGCCATTGGGGCCAACGTCCTGACTTTC.

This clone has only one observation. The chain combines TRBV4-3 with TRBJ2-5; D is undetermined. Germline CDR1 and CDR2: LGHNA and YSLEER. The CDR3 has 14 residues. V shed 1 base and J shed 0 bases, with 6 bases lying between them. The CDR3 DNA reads TGCGCCAGCAGCCAAGTGCGGAACCAAGAGACCCAGTACTTC. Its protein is CASSQVRNQETQYF.

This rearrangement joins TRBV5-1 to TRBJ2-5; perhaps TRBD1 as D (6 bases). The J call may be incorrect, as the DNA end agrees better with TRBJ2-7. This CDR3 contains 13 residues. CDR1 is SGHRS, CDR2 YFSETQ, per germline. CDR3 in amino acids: CASSLFGDIEQYF. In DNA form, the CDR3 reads TGCGCCAGCAGCTTGTTCGGGGACATCGAGCAGTACTTC.

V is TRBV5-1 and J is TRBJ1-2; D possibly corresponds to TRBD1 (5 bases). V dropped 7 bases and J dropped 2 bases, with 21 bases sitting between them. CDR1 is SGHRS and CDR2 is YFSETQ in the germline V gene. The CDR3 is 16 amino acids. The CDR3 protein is CASGSGGTQANYGYTF. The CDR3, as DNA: TGCGCCAGCGGATCAGGAGGGACGCAGGCCAACTATGGCTACACCTTC.

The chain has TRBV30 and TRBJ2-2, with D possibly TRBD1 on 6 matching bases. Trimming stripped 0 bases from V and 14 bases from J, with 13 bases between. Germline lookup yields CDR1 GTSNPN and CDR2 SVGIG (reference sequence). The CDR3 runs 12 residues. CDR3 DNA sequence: TGTGCCTGGAGTGTAGTCAGGGGAAGTCTGTTTTTT. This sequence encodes CAWSVVRGSLFF.

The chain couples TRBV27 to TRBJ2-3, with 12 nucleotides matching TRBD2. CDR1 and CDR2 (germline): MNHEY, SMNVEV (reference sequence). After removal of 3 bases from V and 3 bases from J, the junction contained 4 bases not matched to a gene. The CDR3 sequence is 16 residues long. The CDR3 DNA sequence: TGTGCCAGCAGTTTGTTAACTAGCGGGAGGACAGATACGCAGTATTTT. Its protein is CASSLLTSGRTDTQYF.

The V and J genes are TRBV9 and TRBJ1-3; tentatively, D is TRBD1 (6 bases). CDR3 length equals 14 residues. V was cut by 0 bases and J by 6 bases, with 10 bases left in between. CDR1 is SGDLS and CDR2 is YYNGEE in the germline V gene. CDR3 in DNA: TGTGCCAGCAGCGTAGCAACAGGGCAAAACACCATATATTTT. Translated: CASSVATGQNTIYF.

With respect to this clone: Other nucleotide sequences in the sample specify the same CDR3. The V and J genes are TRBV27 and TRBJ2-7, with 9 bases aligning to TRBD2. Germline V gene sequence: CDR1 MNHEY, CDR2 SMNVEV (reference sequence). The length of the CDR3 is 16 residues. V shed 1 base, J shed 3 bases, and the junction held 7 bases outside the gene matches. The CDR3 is CASSLYIAGVVYEQYF. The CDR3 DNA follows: TGTGCCAGCAGTTTATACATAGCGGGAGTTGTCTACGAGCAGTACTTC.

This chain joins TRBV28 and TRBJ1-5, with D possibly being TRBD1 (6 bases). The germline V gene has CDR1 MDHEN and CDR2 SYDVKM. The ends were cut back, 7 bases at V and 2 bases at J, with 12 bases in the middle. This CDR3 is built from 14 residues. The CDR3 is CASMGGGGNQPQHF. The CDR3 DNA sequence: TGTGCCAGCATGGGAGGGGGAGGCAATCAGCCCCAGCATTTT.

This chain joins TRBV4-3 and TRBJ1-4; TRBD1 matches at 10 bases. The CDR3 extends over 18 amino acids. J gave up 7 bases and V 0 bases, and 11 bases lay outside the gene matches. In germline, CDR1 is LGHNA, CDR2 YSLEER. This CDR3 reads CASSQDFAMDRGFEKLFF. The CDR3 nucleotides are TGCGCCAGCAGCCAAGATTTCGCCATGGACAGGGGGTTTGAAAAACTGTTTTTT.

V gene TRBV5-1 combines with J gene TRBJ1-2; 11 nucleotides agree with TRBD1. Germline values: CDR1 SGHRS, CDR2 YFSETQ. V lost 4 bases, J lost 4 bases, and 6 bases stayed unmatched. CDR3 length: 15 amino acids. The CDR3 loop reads CASSIPGQGGYGYTF. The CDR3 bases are TGCGCCAGCAGCATTCCGGGACAGGGGGGCTATGGCTACACCTTC.

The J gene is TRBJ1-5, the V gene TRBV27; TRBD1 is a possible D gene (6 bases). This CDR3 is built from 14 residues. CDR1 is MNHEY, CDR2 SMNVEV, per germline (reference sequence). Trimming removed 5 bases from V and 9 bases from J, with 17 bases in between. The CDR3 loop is CASSTRRQGMPQHF. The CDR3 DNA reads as TGTGCCAGCAGTACGAGGAGGCAGGGGATGCCCCAGCATTTT.